The rows below give T cell receptor beta chains drawn from one sample of a study of blood T cells in healthy people across ages. TCRdb ran MiXCR on the 5' RACE reads and lists one entry per CDR3 protein. The data contain hundreds of thousands of distinct CDR3 sequences, approximately 48% of them singletons. The source material was blood. These receptors came from a man aged 55 to 70 in good health. CDR3s include the opening cysteine and the closing phenylalanine or tryptophan. Fields, in order: D gene, V gene, J gene, CDR3 protein. A D gene is named only where the DNA matches it firmly.

d_call: TRBD2
v_call: TRBV11-2
j_call: NA
cdr3_aa: CANRGLAGTYEQYF

d_call: NA
v_call: TRBV20-1
j_call: TRBJ2-1
cdr3_aa: CSARGATAEQFF

d_call: NA
v_call: TRBV5-1
j_call: TRBJ2-5
cdr3_aa: CASSRPGKETQYF

d_call: NA
v_call: TRBV29-1
j_call: TRBJ1-2
cdr3_aa: CSAAGRGDYGYTF

d_call: NA
v_call: TRBV27
j_call: TRBJ2-5
cdr3_aa: CASSLWGAGETQYF

d_call: NA
v_call: TRBV4-3
j_call: TRBJ2-7
cdr3_aa: CASSQTGTPSSYEQYF

d_call: NA
v_call: TRBV11-3
j_call: TRBJ2-7
cdr3_aa: CASSDRDGTYEQYF

d_call: NA
v_call: TRBV15
j_call: TRBJ2-7
cdr3_aa: CATSRAASTYEQYF

d_call: TRBD1
v_call: TRBV6-6
j_call: TRBJ2-5
cdr3_aa: CASSLLVGTGVGETQYF

d_call: TRBD1
v_call: TRBV20-1
j_call: TRBJ1-1
cdr3_aa: CSAKYRGKNTEAFF

d_call: TRBD2
v_call: TRBV2
j_call: TRBJ2-2
cdr3_aa: CASSDWLAGGPVTGELFF

d_call: NA
v_call: TRBV29-1
j_call: TRBJ2-3
cdr3_aa: CSVEDRVRTDTQYF

d_call: TRBD1
v_call: TRBV5-8
j_call: TRBJ1-5
cdr3_aa: CASSLASNRGPNQPQHF